Detailed here is one T cell receptor (beta chain). The sample comes from a study of shared clonotypes between healthy human individuals. With 2 bases removed from V and 6 bases from J, the gap between germline ends came to 12 bases. The CDR3 sequence is 14 residues long. The V gene's germline CDR1 is SGHTA and CDR2 FQGTGA. The assay was immunoSEQ multiplex PCR, and TCRdb's table has in-frame clones only and misses some. The repertoire holds roughly 2.2 million clones, with under 95% as singletons. This chain connects TRBV7-3 to TRBJ2-3; tentatively, D is TRBD1 or TRBD2 (5 bases each). The sequence came from a man in his late teens or twenties in good health. Some clones in this sample may be carry-over from other donors' samples. What was sequenced was naive CD4+ T cells from PBMCs. Indicated subset: CD45RA+ positively selected. In DNA, the CDR3 is TGTGCCAGCAGCTTACGACCGGGACGGGATACGCAGTATTTT. Amino acid sequence: CASSLRPGRDTQYF. Full variable domain (outside the CDR3, taken from reference TRBV7-3 and TRBJ2-3): GAGVSQTPSNKVTEKGKYVELRCDPISGHTALYWYRQSLGQGPEFLIYFQGTGAADDSGLPNDRFFAVRPEGSVSTLKIQRTERGDSAVYLCASSLRPGRDTQYFGPGTRLTVL.